This TCR beta chain is drawn from a study of cytomegalovirus exposure and HLA in healthy donors. Broader study findings: The classifier was said to identify cytomegalovirus status with high specificity and sensitivity. Reportedly, fewer N-insertions than the approximately 700-donor mean appeared in an Asian-associated ancestry cluster in a later analysis. As confirmed in vitro, a few CMV-associated chains were specific for CMV antigens.

The CDR3 length is 15 residues. Germline-derived CDR1 and CDR2 are LNHDA and SQIVND (reference sequence). With 3 bases removed from V and 4 bases from J, the gap between germline ends came to 12 bases. Primers for the PCR totalled 60 Vbeta and 13 Jbeta. The table came from immunoSEQ multiplex PCR; TCRdb's copy has only in-frame clones and leaves some out. The table shows about 120,000 clones, with around 80% occurring only once. Concerning this clone: Antigen unknown.

V usage is TRBV19 and J usage is TRBJ2-2; possibly TRBD2 for D (5 bases). The TCR sequence derives from a female donor in good health and CMV-seronegative. Material for sequencing was PBMCs. The DNA for the CDR3 is TGTGCCAGTAGTATTAGCGTCAGGACCACCGGGGAGCTGTTTTTT. This encodes CASSISVRTTGELFF.